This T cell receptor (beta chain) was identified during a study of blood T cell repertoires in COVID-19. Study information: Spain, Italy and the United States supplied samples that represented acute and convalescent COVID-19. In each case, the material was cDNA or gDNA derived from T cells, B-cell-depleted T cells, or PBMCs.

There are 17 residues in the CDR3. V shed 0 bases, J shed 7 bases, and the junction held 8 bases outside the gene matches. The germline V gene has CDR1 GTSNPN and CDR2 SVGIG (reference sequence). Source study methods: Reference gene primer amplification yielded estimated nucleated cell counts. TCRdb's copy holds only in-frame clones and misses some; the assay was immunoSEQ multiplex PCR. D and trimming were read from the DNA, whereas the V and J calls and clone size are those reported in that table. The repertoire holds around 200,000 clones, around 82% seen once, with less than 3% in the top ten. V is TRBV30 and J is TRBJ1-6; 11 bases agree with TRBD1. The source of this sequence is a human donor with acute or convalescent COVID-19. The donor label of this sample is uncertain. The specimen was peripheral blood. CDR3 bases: TGTGCCTGGAGTGTGGCCCGGACAGGGGGCGGAAATTCACCCCTCCACTTT. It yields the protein CAWSVARTGGGNSPLHF.